What follows are 25 T cell receptor beta chains derived from one specimen sequenced in a study of T cell changes during pregnancy in multiple sclerosis. Produced via immunoSEQ multiplex PCR; TCRdb's table is partial and in-frame only. This table has around 42,000 clones, about 91% appearing once. The specimen was CD4+ T cells from peripheral blood mononuclear cells, collected in the third trimester of pregnancy. The receptors originated from a female donor with multiple sclerosis, enrolled in a pregnancy study.

The chain uses TRBV6-1 and TRBJ2-3; 9 bases align to TRBD2. Looked up from germline, CDR1 is MNHNS and CDR2 is SASEGT. V shed 5 bases, J shed 4 bases, and the junction held 4 bases outside the gene matches. CDR3 length: 14 residues. This chain's CDR3 is CASSYSGSSDTQYF. CDR3 nucleotides: TGTGCCAGCAGTTATAGCGGGAGCTCAGATACGCAGTATTTT.

The CDR3, as DNA: TGTGCCATCAGTGTGGTTGCTAGCGGGAGAGGTAGGGAGCAGTTCTTC. Translation gives CAISVVASGRGREQFF. The chain is built from TRBV10-3 and TRBJ2-1, with TRBD2 matching over 10 bases. V lost 4 bases, J lost 10 bases, and 13 bases stayed unmatched. There are 16 residues in the CDR3. Per the germline V gene, CDR1 is ENHRY and CDR2 is SYGVKD.

V and J are TRBV14 and TRBJ2-1, with 8 bases lining up with TRBD1. Germline V gene data show CDR1 as SGHDN and CDR2 as FVKESK. The trim removed 5 bases at V and 3 bases at J, leaving 6 bases unmatched. The CDR3 is 15 residues long. The CDR3 bases are TGTGCCAGCAGCGGCAGGGGGCGCGACTACAATGAGCAGTTCTTC. It specifies CASSGRGRDYNEQFF.

The gene calls are TRBV11-3 and TRBJ2-3, with 9 bases fitting TRBD1. The CDR3 extends over 15 amino acids. The germline V gene encodes CDR1 SGHNT and CDR2 YENEEA. Trimming took 1 base from V and 5 from J; bases not matched to a gene: 4. The CDR3 protein is CASSLGTGVGDTQYF. The CDR3 coding sequence is TGTGCCAGCAGCTTAGGGACAGGGGTGGGAGATACGCAGTATTTT. Drawing the rest from reference TRBV11-3 and TRBJ2-3, the complete variable domain is EAGVVQSPRYKIIEKKQPVAFWCNPISGHNTLYWYLQNLGQGPELLIRYENEEAVDDSQLPKDRFSAERLKGVDSTLKIQPAELGDSAVYLCASSLGTGVGDTQYFGPGTRLTVL.

V and J are TRBV19 and TRBJ1-5, with TRBD1 as a possible D gene (5 bases). The CDR3 consists of 15 residues. V gave up 3 bases and J gave up 5 bases, with 14 bases separating them. Germline lookup yields CDR1 LNHDA and CDR2 SQIVND (reference sequence). CDR3 DNA sequence: TGTGCCAGTAGTATTGGGGCCTTTTCTTATCAGCCCCAGCATTTT. Its translation: CASSIGAFSYQPQHF.

The chain uses TRBV28 and TRBJ2-7; TRBD2 is a possible D gene (7 bases). Trimming removed 7 bases at V and 7 bases at J, with 23 bases between. The CDR3 runs to 15 residues. Germline V gives CDR1 MDHEN, CDR2 SYDVKM. The CDR3 region has the DNA TGTGCCAGCAACCTGGATCGGGCGGGGGCTGGAGAGCAGTACTTC. This sequence encodes CASNLDRAGAGEQYF.

The chain combines TRBV28 with TRBJ1-2; D might be TRBD1 (5 bases). This CDR3 comprises 15 residues. V was pared by 6 bases and J by 3 bases, with 17 bases between. The V gene's germline CDR1 is MDHEN and CDR2 SYDVKM. In nucleotides, the CDR3 is TGTGCCAGCAGCCGACAGACTGCCCCCTACTATGGCTACACCTTC. This translates into CASSRQTAPYYGYTF.

The chain employs TRBV7-9 and TRBJ1-3, with D perhaps TRBD1 (5 bases). V lost 5 bases and J lost 7, with 18 bases in between. Germline V gene data show CDR1 as SEHNR and CDR2 as FQNEAQ (reference sequence). The CDR3 runs to 15 residues. CDR3 sequence reads: CASSHRRVSGNTIYF. DNA of the CDR3: TGTGCCAGCAGCCACCGCAGGGTATCAGGGAACACCATATATTTT.

The chain uses TRBV6-5 and TRBJ2-5, with D tentatively TRBD2 (6 bases). V shed 0 bases and J shed 9 bases, with 20 bases lying between them. The CDR3 is made up of 16 amino acids. Germline CDR1 is MNHEY and CDR2 is SVGAGI. DNA of the CDR3: TGTGCCAGCAGTTACTCGAGTCGGGGGAGCCCGATGGCCCAGTACTTC. As protein: CASSYSSRGSPMAQYF.

The CDR3 loop reads CAWRRAGMETQYF. Written as DNA, the CDR3 is TGTGCCTGGAGGAGGGCGGGAATGGAGACCCAGTACTTC. The V call is TRBV30, the J call TRBJ2-5; tentatively, D is TRBD2 (6 bases). There are 13 residues in the CDR3. Germline lookup yields CDR1 GTSNPN and CDR2 SVGIG (reference sequence). V lost 3 bases and J lost 5, with 13 bases in between.

This clone was detected once. The chain couples TRBV7-2 to TRBJ2-5; the D gene is possibly TRBD1 (6 bases). This CDR3 region has 14 residues. Trimming pared 2 bases from V and 5 bases from J, leaving 12 bases between. CDR1 SGHTA and CDR2 FQGNSA come from the germline V gene. In DNA, the CDR3 is TGTGCCAGCAGCTTATCAGGGGCGCAGGAGACCCAGTACTTC. It translates to CASSLSGAQETQYF.

This sequence joins TRBV7-9 and TRBJ2-1; D gene ambiguous. In germline, CDR1 is SEHNR, CDR2 FQNEAQ (reference sequence). The germline V and J ends were trimmed by 1 base and 5 bases, with 3 bases remaining between them. This CDR3 has 12 residues. CDR3 bases: TGTGCCAGCAGCTTAGTAAACAATGAGCAGTTCTTC. It encodes CASSLVNNEQFF.

The chain has TRBV7-3 and TRBJ1-3; unclear D gene. The CDR3 loop spans 14 amino acids. Germline CDR1 reads SGHTA; CDR2 reads FQGTGA. The germline V and J ends were trimmed by 2 bases and 0 bases, with 5 bases remaining between them. The CDR3: CASSLQSSGNTIYF. Written as DNA, the CDR3 is TGTGCCAGCAGCTTACAATCCTCTGGAAACACCATATATTTT.

The V gene is TRBV6-5, the J gene TRBJ1-3; D may be TRBD1 (5 bases). Germline CDR1 reads MNHEY; CDR2 reads SVGAGI. Trimming left V 2 bases short and J 0 bases short, with 5 bases between. The CDR3 sequence is 14 residues long. The CDR3 sequence is CASSYDSSGNTIYF. In DNA form, the CDR3 reads TGTGCCAGCAGTTACGACAGCTCTGGAAACACCATATATTTT.

V gene TRBV21-1 combines with J gene TRBJ1-5; TRBD1 is taken as the D call from the table, unchecked against the DNA. TRBV21-1 is a recognized pseudogene. The CDR3 contains 16 residues. The DNA of the CDR3 is TGTGCCAGCAGCAGTGAGGACAGCTATAGCAATCAGCCCCAGCATTTT. This encodes CASSSEDSYSNQPQHF.

V gene TRBV9 combines with J gene TRBJ2-5, with unresolved D. Trimming cost V 5 bases and J 1 base, with 9 bases left between them. The germline CDR1 and CDR2 sequences are SGDLS and YYNGEE. The CDR3 length is 13 residues. The CDR3 loop reads CASSPRVQETQYF. The CDR3 region has the DNA TGTGCCAGCAGTCCACGAGTCCAAGAGACCCAGTACTTC.

The J gene is TRBJ1-2, the V gene TRBV7-3; D is perhaps TRBD1 (5 bases). V lost 5 bases to trimming and J lost 2 bases, with 15 bases between them. From germline, CDR1 is SGHTA and CDR2 FQGTGA. The CDR3 consists of 15 residues. CDR3 region: CASSRTIRQNYGYTF. Here the CDR3 DNA reads TGTGCCAGCAGCCGGACTATACGACAGAACTATGGCTACACCTTC.

The V call is TRBV19, the J call TRBJ2-5; 9 nucleotides agree with TRBD2. The CDR3 covers 16 residues. Germline CDR1 reads LNHDA; CDR2 reads SQIVND (reference sequence). Unmatched junction bases numbered 4, after V lost 2 bases and J lost 0 bases. The chain's CDR3 is CASSITASGNQETQYF. The CDR3 nucleotides are TGTGCCAGTAGTATAACGGCTAGCGGGAACCAAGAGACCCAGTACTTC.

The rearrangement uses TRBV7-9 and TRBJ2-1, with 8 bases identical to TRBD1. Looked up from germline, CDR1 is SEHNR and CDR2 is FQNEAQ (reference sequence). The J segment lost 3 bases and the V segment lost 7 bases, leaving 8 bases of the junction unmatched. This CDR3 spans 15 amino acids. The CDR3 region has the DNA TGTGCCAGCACCCTTGGGACAGGCTACTACAATGAGCAGTTCTTC. Its protein product is CASTLGTGYYNEQFF.

The chain links TRBV19 to TRBJ2-3; TRBD2 aligns across 8 bases. Trimming cost V 3 bases and J 4 bases; bases outside gene matches: 3. Germline V gene data show CDR1 as LNHDA and CDR2 as SQIVND (reference sequence). This CDR3 spans 14 amino acids. CDR3: CASSIGLASDTQYF. The DNA of the CDR3 is TGTGCCAGTAGTATCGGACTAGCATCAGATACGCAGTATTTT. Supplemented by reference TRBV19 and TRBJ2-3, the full variable domain reads DGGITQSPKYLFRKEGQNVTLSCEQNLNHDAMYWYRQDPGQGLRLIYYSQIVNDFQKGDIAEGYSVSREKKESFPLTVTSAQKNPTAFYLCASSIGLASDTQYFGPGTRLTVL.

The J gene is TRBJ2-3, the V gene TRBV7-9; maybe TRBD2 (5 bases). Trimming left V 5 bases short and J 2 bases short, with 14 bases between. Germline V lookup: CDR1 SEHNR, CDR2 FQNEAQ (reference sequence). The CDR3 has 15 residues. In DNA, the CDR3 is TGTGCCAGCAGCCCTGGACTGGACCACACAGATACGCAGTATTTT. Protein product: CASSPGLDHTDTQYF.

This clone has a handful of counts. The rearrangement joins TRBV5-4 to TRBJ1-1; maybe TRBD1 (6 bases). V lost 4 bases and J lost 0, with 16 bases in between. This CDR3 spans 16 amino acids. CDR1 SGHNT and CDR2 YYREEE come from the germline V gene (reference sequence). The CDR3 loop reads CASSLRGGDMNTEAFF. The CDR3 DNA sequence: TGTGCCAGCAGCCTGAGGGGGGGGGACATGAACACTGAAGCTTTCTTT.

The chain links TRBV6-1 to TRBJ2-5; D not certain. CDR1 is MNHNS and CDR2 is SASEGT in the germline V gene. CDR3 length: 12 amino acids. Trimming cost V 2 bases and J 7 bases, with 8 bases left between them. The CDR3 here is CASSESRRTQYF. CDR3 nucleotide sequence: TGTGCCAGCAGTGAATCCCGCAGGACCCAGTACTTC.

The gene calls are TRBV7-2 and TRBJ1-5, with a weak D call TRBD1 (6 bases). The V end was cut by 6 bases, the J end by 3 bases, with 15 bases between. Per the germline V gene, CDR1 is SGHTA and CDR2 is FQGNSA. The CDR3 sequence is 15 residues long. CDR3 protein: CASRSEGVLNQPQHF. The CDR3 bases are TGTGCCAGCAGGAGTGAGGGGGTGCTCAATCAGCCCCAGCATTTT.

This rearrangement joins TRBV30 to TRBJ1-4; a weak D match, TRBD1 (5 bases). The CDR3 extends over 14 amino acids. Trimming removed 3 bases at V and 0 bases at J, with 8 bases between. Germline assignment: CDR1 GTSNPN and CDR2 SVGIG (reference sequence). CDR3 in amino acids: CAWSIQATNEKLFF. The CDR3 coding sequence is TGTGCCTGGAGCATACAGGCAACTAATGAAAAACTGTTTTTT.